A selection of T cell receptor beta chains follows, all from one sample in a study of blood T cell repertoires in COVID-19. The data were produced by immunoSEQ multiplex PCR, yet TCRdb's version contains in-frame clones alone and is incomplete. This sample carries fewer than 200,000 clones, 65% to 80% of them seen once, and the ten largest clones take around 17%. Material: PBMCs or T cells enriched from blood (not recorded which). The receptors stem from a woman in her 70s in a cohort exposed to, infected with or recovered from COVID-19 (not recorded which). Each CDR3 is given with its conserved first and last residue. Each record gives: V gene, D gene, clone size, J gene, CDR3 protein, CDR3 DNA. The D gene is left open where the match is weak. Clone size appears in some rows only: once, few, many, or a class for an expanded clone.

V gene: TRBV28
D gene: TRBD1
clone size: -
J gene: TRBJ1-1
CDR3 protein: CASAKGDRFTEAFF
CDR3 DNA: TGTGCCAGTGCTAAGGGGGACAGATTCACTGAAGCTTTCTTT

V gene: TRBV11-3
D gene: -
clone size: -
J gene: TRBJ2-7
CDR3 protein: CASSRGQGMASGPYEQYF
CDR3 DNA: TGTGCCAGCAGCCGCGGACAGGGGATGGCTAGCGGGCCGTACGAGCAGTACTTC

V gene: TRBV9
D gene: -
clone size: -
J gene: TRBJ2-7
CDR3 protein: CASSVVPGYEQYF
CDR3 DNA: TGTGCCAGCAGCGTGGTTCCGGGGTACGAGCAGTACTTC

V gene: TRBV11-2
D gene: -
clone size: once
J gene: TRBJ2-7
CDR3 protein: CASSLDPAYEQYF
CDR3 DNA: TGTGCCAGCAGCTTAGATCCTGCCTACGAGCAGTACTTC

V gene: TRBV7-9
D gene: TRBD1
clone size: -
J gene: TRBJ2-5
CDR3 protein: CASSRDRLQETQYF
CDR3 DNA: TGTGCCAGCAGCCGGGACAGGCTGCAAGAGACCCAGTACTTC

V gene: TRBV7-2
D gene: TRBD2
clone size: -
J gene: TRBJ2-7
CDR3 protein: CASSLGGGSSYEQYF
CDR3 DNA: TGTGCCAGCAGCTTAGGCGGGGGTAGCTCCTACGAGCAGTACTTC

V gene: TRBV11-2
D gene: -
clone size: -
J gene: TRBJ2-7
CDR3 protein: CASSLRETHSYEQYF
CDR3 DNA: TGTGCCAGCAGCTTGAGGGAGACGCACTCCTACGAGCAGTACTTC

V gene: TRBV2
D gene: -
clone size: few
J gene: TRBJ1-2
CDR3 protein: CASHGFRANYGYTF
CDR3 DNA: TGTGCCAGCCATGGTTTCAGGGCTAACTATGGCTACACCTTC

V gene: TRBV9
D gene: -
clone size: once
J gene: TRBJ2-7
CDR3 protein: CASSVEDTTYEQYF
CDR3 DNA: TGTGCCAGCAGCGTAGAGGACACAACCTACGAGCAGTACTTC

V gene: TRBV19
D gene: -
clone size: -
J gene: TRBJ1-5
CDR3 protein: CASSLRPGDGQPQHF
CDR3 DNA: TGTGCCAGTAGTCTCCGCCCAGGGGACGGTCAGCCCCAGCATTTT

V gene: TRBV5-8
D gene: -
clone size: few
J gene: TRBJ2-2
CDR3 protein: CASSLTGGTGELFF
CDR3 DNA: TGTGCCAGCAGCCTGACAGGCGGCACCGGGGAGCTGTTTTTT

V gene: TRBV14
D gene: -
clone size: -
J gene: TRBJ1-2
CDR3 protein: CASSQVNSDRPPTF
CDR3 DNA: TGTGCCAGCAGCCAAGTGAACAGTGACCGTCCTCCCACCTTC

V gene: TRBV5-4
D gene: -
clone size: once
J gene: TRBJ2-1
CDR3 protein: CATGDQGYDEQFF
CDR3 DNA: TGTGCCACCGGGGACCAGGGGTACGATGAGCAGTTCTTC

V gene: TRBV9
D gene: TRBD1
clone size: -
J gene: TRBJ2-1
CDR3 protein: CASSVQGAGTYNEQFF
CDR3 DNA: TGTGCCAGCAGCGTTCAGGGGGCAGGGACCTACAATGAGCAGTTCTTC

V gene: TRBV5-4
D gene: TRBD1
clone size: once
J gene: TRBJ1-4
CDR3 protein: CASSRTTGGYQKLFF
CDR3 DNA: TGTGCCAGCAGCAGGACCACAGGGGGCTATCAAAAACTGTTTTTT

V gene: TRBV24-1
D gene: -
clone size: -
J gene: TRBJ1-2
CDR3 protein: CATSDTGRYGYTF
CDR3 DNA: TGTGCCACCAGTGATACGGGTCGCTATGGCTACACCTTC

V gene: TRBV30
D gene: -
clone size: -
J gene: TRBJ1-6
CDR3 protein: CAWTKTGFNSPLHF
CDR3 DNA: TGTGCCTGGACCAAGACGGGATTTAATTCACCCCTCCACTTT

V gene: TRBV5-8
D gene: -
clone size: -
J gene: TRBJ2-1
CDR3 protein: CASSFQRSEQFF
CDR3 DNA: TGTGCCAGCAGCTTTCAACGTAGTGAGCAGTTCTTC

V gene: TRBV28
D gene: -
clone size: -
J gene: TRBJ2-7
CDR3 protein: CASSLRAPPYEQYF
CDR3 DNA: TGTGCCAGCAGTTTGCGGGCCCCACCCTACGAGCAGTACTTC

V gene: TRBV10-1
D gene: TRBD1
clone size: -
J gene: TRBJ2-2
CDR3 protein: CASSNTGGAPITGELFF
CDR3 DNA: TGCGCCAGCAGTAATACAGGGGGCGCCCCGATAACCGGGGAGCTGTTTTTT

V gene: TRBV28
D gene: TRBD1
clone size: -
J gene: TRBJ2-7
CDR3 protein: CASSPGGQGVSYEQYF
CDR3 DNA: TGTGCCAGCAGTCCCGGCGGACAGGGGGTATCCTACGAGCAGTACTTC

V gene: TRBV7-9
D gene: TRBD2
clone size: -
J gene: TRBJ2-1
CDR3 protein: CASSALGTSVTNEQFF
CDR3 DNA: TGTGCCAGCAGCGCCTTAGGGACTAGCGTAACCAATGAGCAGTTCTTC

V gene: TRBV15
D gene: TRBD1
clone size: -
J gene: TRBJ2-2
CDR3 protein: CATSRARGQGLVGELFF
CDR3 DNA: TGTGCCACCAGCAGGGCCCGTGGACAGGGGTTAGTCGGGGAGCTGTTTTTT

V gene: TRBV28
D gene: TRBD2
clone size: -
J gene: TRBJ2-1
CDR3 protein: CASGRPGTSGSNEQFF
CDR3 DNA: TGTGCCAGCGGACGGCCCGGGACTAGCGGGAGCAATGAGCAGTTCTTC

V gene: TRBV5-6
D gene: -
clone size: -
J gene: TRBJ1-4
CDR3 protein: CASSIIRGGEKLFF
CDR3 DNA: TGTGCCAGCAGCATTATTAGGGGTGGCGAAAAACTGTTTTTT

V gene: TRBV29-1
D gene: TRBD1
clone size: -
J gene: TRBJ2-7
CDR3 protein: CSVGDRGYEQYF
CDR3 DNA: TGCAGCGTTGGAGACAGGGGCTACGAGCAGTACTTC

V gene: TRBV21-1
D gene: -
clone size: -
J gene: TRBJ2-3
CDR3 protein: CASSSGPVGMTDTQYF
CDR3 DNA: TGTGCCAGCAGCAGCGGACCCGTCGGGATGACAGATACGCAGTATTTT

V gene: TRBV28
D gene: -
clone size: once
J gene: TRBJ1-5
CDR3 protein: CASMRSTGWGNQPQHF
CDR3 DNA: TGTGCCAGCATGCGGTCCACAGGGTGGGGGAATCAGCCCCAGCATTTT

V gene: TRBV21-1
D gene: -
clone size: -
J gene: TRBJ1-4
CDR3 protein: CASSKVDLGQGASNEKLFF
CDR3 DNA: TGTGCCAGCAGCAAAGTAGATCTAGGACAGGGGGCTTCTAATGAAAAACTGTTTTTT

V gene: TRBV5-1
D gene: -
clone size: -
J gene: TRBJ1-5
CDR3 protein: CASSLGPYSNQPQHF
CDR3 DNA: TGCGCCAGCAGCTTGGGGCCTTATAGCAATCAGCCCCAGCATTTT

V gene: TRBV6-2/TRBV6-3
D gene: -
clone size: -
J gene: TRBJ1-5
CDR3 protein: CASSYPTGYNPVFQPQHF
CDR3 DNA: TGTGCCAGCAGTTACCCGACAGGTTATAATCCGGTTTTTCAGCCCCAGCATTTT

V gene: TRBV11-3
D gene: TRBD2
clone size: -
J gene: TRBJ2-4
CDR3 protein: CASSTRTSGRIAKNIQYF
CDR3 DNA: TGTGCCAGCAGCACAAGGACTAGCGGGAGGATAGCCAAAAACATTCAGTACTTC

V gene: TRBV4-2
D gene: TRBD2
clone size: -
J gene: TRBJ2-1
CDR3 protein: CASSPTGGKLEEQFF
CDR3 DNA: TGTGCCAGCAGCCCAACCGGGGGGAAGTTGGAGGAGCAGTTCTTC

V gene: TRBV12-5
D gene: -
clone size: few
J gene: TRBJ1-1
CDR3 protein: CASGLVPSQETEAFF
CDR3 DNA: TGTGCTAGTGGTTTGGTACCCAGCCAGGAAACTGAAGCTTTCTTT

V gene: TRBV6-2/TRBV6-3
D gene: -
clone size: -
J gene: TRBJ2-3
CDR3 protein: CASSTNTDTQYF
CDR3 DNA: TGTGCCAGCAGTACTAACACAGATACGCAGTATTTT

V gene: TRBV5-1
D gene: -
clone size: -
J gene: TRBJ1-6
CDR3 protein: CASSLGAGTIRPLHF
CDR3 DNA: TGCGCCAGCAGCTTGGGGGCAGGAACCATCAGGCCCCTCCACTTT

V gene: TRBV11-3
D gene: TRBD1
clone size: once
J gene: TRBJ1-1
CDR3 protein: CASSLWYKGANTEAFF
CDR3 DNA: TGTGCCAGCAGCTTATGGTACAAGGGGGCGAACACTGAAGCTTTCTTT

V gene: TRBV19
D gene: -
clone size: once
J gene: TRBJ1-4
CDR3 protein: CASSGQAGEKLFF
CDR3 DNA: TGTGCCAGTAGTGGCCAGGCAGGAGAAAAACTGTTTTTT

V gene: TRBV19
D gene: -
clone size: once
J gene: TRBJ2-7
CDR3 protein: CASSITVTSSEQYF
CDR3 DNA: TGTGCCAGTAGTATTACGGTAACTTCCTCCGAGCAGTACTTC

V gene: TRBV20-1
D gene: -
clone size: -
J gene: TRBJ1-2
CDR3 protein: CRRGGNYGYTF
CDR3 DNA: TGCAGGAGAGGAGGAAACTATGGCTACACCTTC

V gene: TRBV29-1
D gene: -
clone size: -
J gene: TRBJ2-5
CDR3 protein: CSVGASEETQYF
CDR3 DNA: TGCAGCGTTGGGGCCAGTGAAGAGACCCAGTACTTC

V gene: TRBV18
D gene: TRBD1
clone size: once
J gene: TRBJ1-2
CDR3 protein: CASSPTLQGANYGYTF
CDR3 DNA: TGTGCCAGCTCACCTACCCTACAGGGGGCCAACTATGGCTACACCTTC

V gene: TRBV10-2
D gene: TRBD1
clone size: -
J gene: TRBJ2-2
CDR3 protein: CASSRTGVGTGELFF
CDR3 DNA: TGCGCCAGCAGTCGGACAGGGGTAGGAACCGGGGAGCTGTTTTTT

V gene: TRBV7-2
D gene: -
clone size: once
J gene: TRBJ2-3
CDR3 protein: CASSFGERGTDTQYF
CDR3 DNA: TGTGCCAGCAGCTTTGGGGAGAGGGGCACAGATACGCAGTATTTT

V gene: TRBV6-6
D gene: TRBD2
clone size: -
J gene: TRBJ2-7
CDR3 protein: CASSYSGTTSYEQYF
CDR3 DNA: TGTGCCAGCAGTTACTCTGGGACTACCTCCTACGAGCAGTACTTC

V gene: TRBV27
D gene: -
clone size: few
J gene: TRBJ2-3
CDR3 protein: CASSLRRELADTQYF
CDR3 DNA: TGTGCCAGCAGTTTAAGACGGGAGTTGGCAGATACGCAGTATTTT

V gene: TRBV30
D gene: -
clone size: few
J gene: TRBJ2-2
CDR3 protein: CAWSVRVGELFF
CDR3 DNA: TGTGCCTGGAGTGTACGGGTCGGGGAGCTGTTTTTT

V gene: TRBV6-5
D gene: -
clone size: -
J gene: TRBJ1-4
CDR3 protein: CASTRTVGEKLFF
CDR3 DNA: TGTGCCAGCACCCGGACAGTTGGTGAAAAACTGTTTTTT

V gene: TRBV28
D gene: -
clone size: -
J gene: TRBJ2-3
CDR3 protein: CASSPHRRSTDTQYF
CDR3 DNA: TGTGCCAGCAGCCCCCATAGGCGGAGCACAGATACGCAGTATTTT

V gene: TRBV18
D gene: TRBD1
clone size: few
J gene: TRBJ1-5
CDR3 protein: CASSPNVRDSSINQPQHF
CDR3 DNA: TGTGCCAGCTCACCAAACGTCCGGGACAGTTCCATCAATCAGCCCCAGCATTTT

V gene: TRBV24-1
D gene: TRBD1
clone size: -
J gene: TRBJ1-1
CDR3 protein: CATRGGQENTEAFF
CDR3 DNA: TGTGCCACCAGGGGGGGACAGGAGAACACTGAAGCTTTCTTT

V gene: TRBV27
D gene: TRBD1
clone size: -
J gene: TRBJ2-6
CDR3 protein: CASSPGQGRSGANVLTF
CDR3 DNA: TGTGCCAGCAGTCCGGGACAGGGACGCTCTGGGGCCAACGTCCTGACTTTC

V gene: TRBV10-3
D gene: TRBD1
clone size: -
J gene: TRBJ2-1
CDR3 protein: CAISESGQNEQFF
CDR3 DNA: TGTGCCATCAGTGAGTCGGGACAGAATGAGCAGTTCTTC

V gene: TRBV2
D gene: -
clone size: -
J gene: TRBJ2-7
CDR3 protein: CASSEVSFTVHEQYF
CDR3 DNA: TGTGCCAGCAGTGAAGTCAGTTTCACCGTCCACGAGCAGTACTTC

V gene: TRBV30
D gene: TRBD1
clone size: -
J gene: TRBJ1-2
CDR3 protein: CAWSVQGARSYTF
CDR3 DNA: TGTGCCTGGAGTGTACAGGGGGCAAGAAGCTACACCTTC